One and the same sample provided the 8 T cell receptor beta chains below, sequenced in a study of blood T cell repertoires in COVID-19. Produced via immunoSEQ multiplex PCR; TCRdb's table is partial and in-frame only. The sample lists roughly 140,000 clones; about 85% were seen once. The sample taken for sequencing was peripheral blood. The receptors were gathered from a human donor in a cohort sampled during active COVID-19.

The genes are TRBV3-1 (or the pseudogene TRBV3-2) and TRBJ2-7, with 7 bases fitting TRBD1. Germline V gives CDR1 LGHDT, CDR2 YNNKEL (reference sequence). The ends lost 4 bases at V and 3 bases at J; junction bases unmatched: 3. This CDR3 has 13 residues. DNA of the CDR3: TGTGCCAGCAGCCTCAGACAGGGCTACGAGCAGTACTTC. This codes for CASSLRQGYEQYF.

This clone has just one count. The J gene is TRBJ2-2, the V gene TRBV11-3; D may be TRBD1 (7 bases). CDR3 length: 15 amino acids. The V end lost 5 bases, the J end lost 5 bases, and 15 bases lay between the germline ends. The germline gives CDR1 SGHNT, CDR2 YENEEA. Here the CDR3 DNA reads TGTGCCAGCAGCCAGGGGGGTCGGACGACCGGGGAGCTGTTTTTT. It yields the protein CASSQGGRTTGELFF.

The chain couples TRBV6-5 to TRBJ1-5, with 8 nucleotides matching TRBD1. Trimming cost V 2 bases and J 9 bases; bases outside gene matches: 9. Germline V gene data show CDR1 as MNHEY and CDR2 as SVGAGI. The CDR3 length is 15 residues. The CDR3 here is CASSYGQGASGPQHF. The DNA of the CDR3 is TGTGCCAGCAGTTACGGACAGGGTGCGTCTGGGCCCCAGCATTTT.

This clone was seen a single time. This CDR3 reads CASSSSGSGSGNTIYF. CDR3 sequence (DNA): TGTGCCAGCAGCTCCTCCGGCTCGGGCTCTGGAAACACCATATATTTT. V and J are TRBV7-2 and TRBJ1-3; no reliable D call. Germline V gives CDR1 SGHTA, CDR2 FQGNSA. The CDR3 runs to 16 residues. Trimming removed 4 bases at V and 0 bases at J, with 13 bases between.

The genes are TRBV6-2 or TRBV6-3 and TRBJ1-2, with D maybe TRBD1 (6 bases). V shed 6 bases and J shed 7 bases, with 15 bases lying between them. This CDR3 has 13 residues. CDR1 and CDR2 from the germline V gene are MNHEY and SVGEGT. The CDR3 nucleotides read TGTGCCAGCAGCCGTGGGGGGGGCACTGGCTACACCTTC. It encodes CASSRGGGTGYTF.

The chain is built from TRBV6-5 and TRBJ1-6; D not certain. Germline assignment: CDR1 MNHEY and CDR2 SVGAGI. CDR3 size: 13 residues. V lost 8 bases, J lost 2 bases, and 7 bases lay in between. Written as DNA, the CDR3 is TGTGCCAGCGCCGGGACCTATAATTCACCCCTCCACTTT. Residues: CASAGTYNSPLHF.

The chain employs TRBV21-1 and TRBJ2-5; the D call of TRBD2 is as the table states it, not checked on the DNA. TRBV21-1 is tagged as a pseudogene. The CDR3 is 14 residues long. The CDR3 DNA sequence: TGTGCCAGTTATCCCCCAGCGGGGGAAGAGACCCAGTACTTC. Residues: CASYPPAGEETQYF.

CDR3 coding DNA: TGTGCCAGCAGCCAAGTCACTAGCGGGGGCCCAGATACGCAGTATTTT. It is translated as CASSQVTSGGPDTQYF. This chain links TRBV4-2 with TRBJ2-3; 11 bases are a match to TRBD2. The length of the CDR3 is 16 residues. V shed 1 base, J shed 4 bases, and the junction held 4 bases outside the gene matches. Germline CDR1 is LGHNA and CDR2 is YNFKEQ.